The 25 T cell receptor beta chains in this list originate from one sample, sequenced in a study of OX40 agonist ivuxolimab in advanced cancers. Measured with immunoSEQ multiplex PCR; TCRdb has only the in-frame clones, and not every one. The repertoire consists of approximately 94,000 clones, with roughly 84% occurring once and the leading ten covering roughly 1.1%. The sequences come from CD4+ or CD8+ T cells sorted from blood, collected in a trial of the OX40 agonist ivuxolimab. The receptor source for this set is an adult with an advanced solid tumor such as melanoma, head and neck, liver or kidney cancer.

The chain joins TRBV30 to TRBJ2-5; tentative D call: TRBD1 (5 bases). The germline CDR1 and CDR2 sequences are GTSNPN and SVGIG (reference sequence). The V end lost 5 bases, the J end lost 0 bases, and 10 bases lay between the germline ends. This CDR3 comprises 13 residues. The CDR3 region is CAWAVGHQETQYF. In nucleotides, the CDR3 is TGTGCCTGGGCTGTGGGGCACCAAGAGACCCAGTACTTC.

The chain is built from TRBV4-1 and TRBJ1-5; D is possibly TRBD1 (6 bases). Trimming shortened V by 4 bases and J by 7 bases, and 20 bases separated the two germline ends. Germline-derived CDR1 and CDR2 are MGHRA and YSYEKL. CDR3 length: 16 residues. In DNA form, the CDR3 reads TGCGCCAGCAGCCCTGATGGGGGGCAGGGCGGGCAGCCCCAGCATTTT. This translates into CASSPDGGQGGQPQHF.

The chain combines TRBV12-5 with TRBJ2-1, with D unclear. V was pared by 5 bases and J by 10 bases, with 18 bases between. There are 14 residues in the CDR3. Per germline, CDR1 LGHNT and CDR2 FRNRAP. This CDR3 is CASGDQRPKREQFF. The DNA of the CDR3 is TGTGCTAGTGGTGACCAACGGCCGAAGAGAGAGCAGTTCTTC.

V and J are TRBV27 and TRBJ1-1; D possibly corresponds to TRBD1 (5 bases). The CDR3 runs to 13 residues. The germline CDR1 and CDR2 sequences are MNHEY and SMNVEV (reference sequence). V lost 6 bases and J lost 2, with 10 bases in between. CDR3 region: CASSPGTNTEAFF. The CDR3 nucleotides are TGTGCCAGCAGCCCTGGGACTAACACTGAAGCTTTCTTT.

This clone was picked up a small number of times. At the DNA level, this CDR3 is encoded by other sequences in the same sample as well. The J gene is TRBJ1-6, the V gene TRBV5-4; D unresolved. Trimming shortened V by 0 bases and J by 1 base, and 5 bases separated the two germline ends. Germline CDR1 is SGHNT and CDR2 is YYREEE (reference sequence). The CDR3 totals 15 residues. CDR3 in DNA: TGTGCCAGCAGCTTGGAAGGATCCTATAATTCACCCCTCCACTTT. This sequence encodes CASSLEGSYNSPLHF. The full variable domain, in which reference TRBV5-4 and TRBJ1-6 provide the parts outside the CDR3, is ETGVTQSPTHLIKTRGQQVTLRCSSQSGHNTVSWYQQALGQGPQFIFQYYREEENGRGNFPPRFSGLQFPNYSSELNVNALELDDSALYLCASSLEGSYNSPLHFGNGTRLTVT.

V and J are TRBV5-1 and TRBJ1-5, with D unresolved. The CDR3 totals 15 residues. Trimming left V 0 bases short and J 3 bases short, with 10 bases between. Germline CDR1 is SGHRS and CDR2 is YFSETQ. For the CDR3, the DNA is TGCGCCAGCAGCTTGGACCCCGGGAACAATCAGCCCCAGCATTTT. It specifies CASSLDPGNNQPQHF.

The count of this clone is one. The chain recombines TRBV7-7 with TRBJ1-5; the D is unclear. The CDR3 runs 16 residues. Looked up from germline, CDR1 is SSHAT and CDR2 is FNYEAQ (reference sequence). Trimming removed 5 bases from V and 0 bases from J, with 14 bases in between. The DNA for the CDR3 is TGTGCCAGCAGCGACGAGGGCAGGTATAGCAATCAGCCCCAGCATTTT. The encoded protein is CASSDEGRYSNQPQHF. The complete variable domain, with remaining parts taken from reference TRBV7-7 and TRBJ1-5, reads GAGVSQSPRYKVTKRGQDVTLRCDPISSHATLYWYQQALGQGPEFLTYFNYEAQPDKSGLPSDRFSAERPEGSISTLTIQRTEQRDSAMYRCASSDEGRYSNQPQHFGDGTRLSIL.

The chain combines TRBV28 with TRBJ1-1; D is possibly TRBD1 (5 bases). V lost 2 bases and J 11 bases, leaving 9 bases between the germline ends. The germline CDR1 and CDR2 sequences are MDHEN and SYDVKM. The CDR3 extends over 11 amino acids. The CDR3 bases are TGTGCCAGCAGTTTAAGGGGTAAGGCTTTCTTT. Amino acid sequence: CASSLRGKAFF.

Only a few counts were recorded for this clone. The CDR3 spells CASSLASRNQPQHF. CDR3 nucleotide sequence: TGTGCCAGCAGTCTCGCCTCGAGGAATCAGCCCCAGCATTTT. The chain joins TRBV6-6 to TRBJ1-5; D ambiguous. CDR1 MNHNY and CDR2 SVGAGI come from the germline V gene (reference sequence). Trimming left V 5 bases short and J 4 bases short, with 12 bases between. The CDR3 is 14 amino acids.

The chain couples TRBV27 to TRBJ2-3, with D possibly TRBD2 on 7 matching bases. CDR3 length equals 16 residues. The V and J ends lost 6 bases and 5 bases respectively, with 21 bases between them. Germline lookup yields CDR1 MNHEY and CDR2 SMNVEV (reference sequence). CDR3 DNA: TGTGCCAGCAGGGTGGGGGGGGCGCGTGCCGGAGATACGCAGTATTTT. Its protein is CASRVGGARAGDTQYF.

The J gene is TRBJ2-1, the V gene TRBV4-3, with D perhaps being TRBD1 or TRBD2 (7 bases each). The CDR3 runs 15 residues. The germline gives CDR1 LGHNA, CDR2 YSLEER. Trimming pared 3 bases from V and 6 bases from J, leaving 15 bases between. CDR3 sequence (DNA): TGCGCCAGCAGCCACACAGGGGAGGGGCTCAATGAGCAGTTCTTC. Protein product: CASSHTGEGLNEQFF.

Concerning this clone itself: Other DNA sequences from this sample encode an identical CDR3 as well. V gene TRBV30 combines with J gene TRBJ1-1; D gene unclear. The CDR3 consists of 14 residues. Looked up from germline, CDR1 is GTSNPN and CDR2 is SVGIG (reference sequence). V was shortened by 1 base and J by 0 bases, with 9 bases between the two germline ends. The CDR3 loop reads CAWSDGRMNTEAFF. Here the CDR3 DNA reads TGTGCCTGGAGTGATGGCAGGATGAACACTGAAGCTTTCTTT.

V and J are TRBV10-3 and TRBJ1-4, with D perhaps matching TRBD1 (6 bases). CDR3 length equals 15 residues. The V gene lost 5 bases and the J gene lost 7 bases, with 17 bases spanning the gap. Germline values: CDR1 ENHRY, CDR2 SYGVKD. The CDR3 coding sequence is TGTGCCATCAGTACGGGTAGGGGGGATCTTGAAAAACTGTTTTTT. This encodes CAISTGRGDLEKLFF.

J is TRBJ2-2 and V is TRBV2, with D maybe TRBD1 (5 bases). Trimming removed 8 bases from V and 7 bases from J, with 14 bases in between. Per the germline V gene, CDR1 is SNHLY and CDR2 is FYNNEI. The CDR3 runs 13 residues. The CDR3 nucleotides read TGTGCCAGCGATGTCAGGGCCTTCGGGGAGCTGTTTTTT. This encodes CASDVRAFGELFF.

The rearrangement links TRBV11-1 to TRBJ1-6; D is unclear. There are 15 residues in the CDR3. Germline CDR1 SGHAT, CDR2 FQDESV (reference sequence). V was clipped by 5 bases and J by 0 bases, with 8 bases between them. This chain's CDR3 is CASSRRSSYNSPLHF. As DNA, the CDR3 is TGTGCCAGCAGCCGCCGGAGCTCCTATAATTCACCCCTCCACTTT. The complete variable domain, with remaining parts taken from reference TRBV11-1 and TRBJ1-6, reads EAEVAQSPRYKITEKSQAVAFWCDPISGHATLYWYRQILGQGPELLVQFQDESVVDDSQLPKDRFSAERLKGVDSTLKIQPAELGDSAMYLCASSRRSSYNSPLHFGNGTRLTVT.

J is TRBJ1-2 and V is TRBV5-1, with 7 bases that match TRBD1. Per germline, CDR1 SGHRS and CDR2 YFSETQ. The CDR3 contains 15 residues. V lost 4 bases, J lost 2 bases, and 8 bases stayed unmatched. This chain's CDR3 is CASSGRDSVNYGYTF. The CDR3 nucleotides read TGCGCCAGCAGCGGGAGGGACAGCGTAAACTATGGCTACACCTTC.

The chain joins TRBV11-2 to TRBJ2-1, with TRBD2 identical over 7 bases. The CDR3 length is 12 residues. CDR1 and CDR2 (germline): SGHAT, FQNNGV. The J segment lost 9 bases and the V segment lost 4 bases, leaving 3 bases of the junction unmatched. The CDR3 is CASSSAGREQFF. DNA of the CDR3: TGTGCCAGCAGCTCAGCGGGGCGTGAGCAGTTCTTC. Supplemented by reference TRBV11-2 and TRBJ2-1, the full variable domain reads EAGVAQSPRYKIIEKRQSVAFWCNPISGHATLYWYQQILGQGPKLLIQFQNNGVVDDSQLPKDRFSAERLKGVDSTLKIQPAKLEDSAVYLCASSSAGREQFFGPGTRLTVL.

The chain carries TRBV7-2 and TRBJ1-5, with 7 bases lining up with TRBD1. Looked up from germline, CDR1 is SGHTA and CDR2 is FQGNSA. With 1 base clipped from V and 5 bases from J, the junction kept 5 bases outside the gene matches. This CDR3 has 15 residues. The CDR3: CASSLEQGYHQPQHF. The CDR3 nucleotides are TGTGCCAGCAGCTTAGAACAGGGGTACCATCAGCCCCAGCATTTT.

The chain is built from TRBV5-8 and TRBJ2-1; D unresolved. Germline V lookup: CDR1 SGHTS, CDR2 YDEGEE. The CDR3 has 15 amino acids. V was cut by 6 bases and J by 3 bases, with 16 bases left in between. The CDR3 DNA sequence: TGTGCCAGCATATCCCGCCTTAGAAACTACAATGAGCAGTTCTTC. Protein sequence: CASISRLRNYNEQFF. Looking up the rest from reference TRBV5-8 and TRBJ2-1 gives the full variable domain: EAGVTQSPTHLIKTRGQQATLRCSPISGHTSVYWYQQALGLGLQFLLWYDEGEERNRGNFPPRFSGRQFPNYSSELNVNALELEDSALYLCASISRLRNYNEQFFGPGTRLTVL.

This clone was counted a few times. J is TRBJ1-1 and V is TRBV28, with D tentatively TRBD1 (6 bases). V lost 3 bases and J 6 bases, leaving 11 bases between the germline ends. Germline V gene lookup returns CDR1 MDHEN and CDR2 SYDVKM. This CDR3 has 13 amino acids. The CDR3 DNA follows: TGTGCCAGCAGTTTCAGGGGCGCCTCTGAAGCTTTCTTT. Translated: CASSFRGASEAFF.

This chain uses TRBV30 with TRBJ2-1; 13 bases are a match to TRBD2. Trimming cost V 4 bases and J 0 bases; bases outside gene matches: 9. Germline V gene sequence: CDR1 GTSNPN, CDR2 SVGIG (reference sequence). There are 18 residues in the CDR3. For the CDR3, the DNA is TGTGCCTGGAAGCGGGGGACTAGCGGGGTTAGCTCCTACAATGAGCAGTTCTTC. It codes for CAWKRGTSGVSSYNEQFF. Full variable domain (outside the CDR3, taken from reference TRBV30 and TRBJ2-1): SQTIHQWPATLVQPVGSPLSLECTVEGTSNPNLYWYRQAAGRGLQLLFYSVGIGQISSEVPQNLSASRPQDRQFILSSKKLLLSDSGFYLCAWKRGTSGVSSYNEQFFGPGTRLTVL.

This clone was detected once. The chain recombines TRBV4-1 with TRBJ2-4; D is perhaps TRBD1 or TRBD2 (7 bases each). Per the germline V gene, CDR1 is MGHRA and CDR2 is YSYEKL. The CDR3 loop spans 17 amino acids. V lost 1 base and J lost 3, with 16 bases in between. Here the CDR3 DNA reads TGCGCCAGCAGCCAAGGGTCAACAGGGGAGGGCAAAAACATTCAGTACTTC. Its protein product is CASSQGSTGEGKNIQYF.

The chain recombines TRBV2 with TRBJ2-5; the match to TRBD2 covers 9 bases. Looked up from germline, CDR1 is SNHLY and CDR2 is FYNNEI. V lost 8 bases and J lost 5; bases outside the gene matches: 6. The CDR3 sequence is 13 residues long. The CDR3 sequence is CASLGGLAETQYF. In nucleotides, the CDR3 is TGTGCCAGCCTCGGAGGACTAGCGGAGACCCAGTACTTC.

The chain couples TRBV5-4 to TRBJ1-4; D is unresolved. This CDR3 contains 14 residues. Germline CDR1 reads SGHNT; CDR2 reads YYREEE (reference sequence). Trimming took off 2 bases at V and 5 bases at J, with 10 bases between the two ends. The CDR3 spells CASSFKQQNEKLFF. The CDR3 region has the DNA TGTGCCAGCAGCTTTAAGCAGCAAAATGAAAAACTGTTTTTT. The whole variable domain, filled in from reference TRBV5-4 and TRBJ1-4, reads ETGVTQSPTHLIKTRGQQVTLRCSSQSGHNTVSWYQQALGQGPQFIFQYYREEENGRGNFPPRFSGLQFPNYSSELNVNALELDDSALYLCASSFKQQNEKLFFGSGTQLSVL.

The chain carries TRBV6-5 and TRBJ1-1; possible D gene TRBD1, 5 bases. The germline CDR1 and CDR2 sequences are MNHEY and SVGAGI. The CDR3 length is 13 residues. Trimming cost V 5 bases and J 1 base, with 8 bases left between them. The CDR3 spells CASSVQANTEAFF. CDR3 sequence (DNA): TGTGCCAGCAGTGTACAGGCGAACACTGAAGCTTTCTTT.